This T cell receptor beta chain was sequenced for a study of control samples from healthy donors and cancer patients. V lost 6 bases, J lost 7 bases, and 19 bases lay in between. This CDR3 is 14 amino acids long. The germline V gene encodes CDR1 MNHEY and CDR2 SVGAGI. TCRdb's table, derived via immunoSEQ multiplex PCR, lists solely in-frame clones and lacks some. The sample yields more than 140,000 clones, 94% seen once. The chain couples TRBV6-5 to TRBJ2-7; D uncertain. This sequence originates from a man aged 35-49 years in good health. Sample: blood. The CDR3 protein is CASSGGDVLREQYF. The CDR3 nucleotides are TGTGCCAGCAGCGGTGGTGACGTATTGCGGGAGCAGTACTTC.